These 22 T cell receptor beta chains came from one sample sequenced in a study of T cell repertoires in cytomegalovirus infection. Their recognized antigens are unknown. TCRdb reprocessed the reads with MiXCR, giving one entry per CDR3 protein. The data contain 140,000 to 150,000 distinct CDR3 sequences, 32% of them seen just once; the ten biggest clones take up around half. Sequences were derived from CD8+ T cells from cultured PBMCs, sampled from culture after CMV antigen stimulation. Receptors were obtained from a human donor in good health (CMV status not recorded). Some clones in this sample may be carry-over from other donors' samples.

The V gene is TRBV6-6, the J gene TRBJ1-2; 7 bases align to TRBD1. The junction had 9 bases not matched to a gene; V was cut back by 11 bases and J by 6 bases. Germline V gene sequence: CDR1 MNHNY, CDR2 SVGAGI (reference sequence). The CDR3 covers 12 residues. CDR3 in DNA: TGTGCCTCAGGGGGAATAGTAAATGGCTACACCTTC. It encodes CASGGIVNGYTF.

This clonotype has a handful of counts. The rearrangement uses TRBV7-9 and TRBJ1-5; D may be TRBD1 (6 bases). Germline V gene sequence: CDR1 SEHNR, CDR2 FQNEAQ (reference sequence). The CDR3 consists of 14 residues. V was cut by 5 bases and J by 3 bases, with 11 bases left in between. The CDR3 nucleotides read TGTGCCAGCAGCGGCCAGGGGAACAATCAGCCCCAGCATTTT. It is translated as CASSGQGNNQPQHF.

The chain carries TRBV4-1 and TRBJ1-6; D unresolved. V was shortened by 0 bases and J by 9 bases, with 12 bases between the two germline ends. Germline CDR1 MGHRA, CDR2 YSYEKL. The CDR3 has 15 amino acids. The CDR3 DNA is TGCGCCAGCAGCCAAGATAGCCAGATGGGTTCACCCCTCCACTTT. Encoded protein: CASSQDSQMGSPLHF.

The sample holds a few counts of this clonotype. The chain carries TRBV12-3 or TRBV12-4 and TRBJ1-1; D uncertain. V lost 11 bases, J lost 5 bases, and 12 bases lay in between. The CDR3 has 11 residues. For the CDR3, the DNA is TGTGCCGGAGGAAAGGGTACTGAAGCTTTCTTT. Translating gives CAGGKGTEAFF.

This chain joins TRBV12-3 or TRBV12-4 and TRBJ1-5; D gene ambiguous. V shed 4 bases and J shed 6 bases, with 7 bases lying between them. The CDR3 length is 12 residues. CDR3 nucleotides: TGTGCCAGCAGTTCGGTGGGTCAGCCCCAGCATTTT. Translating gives CASSSVGQPQHF.

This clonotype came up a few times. This CDR3 reads CASSREWGLAGNTGELFF. The CDR3 nucleotides are TGTGCCAGCAGCCGCGAATGGGGACTAGCGGGGAACACCGGGGAGCTGTTTTTT. The J gene is TRBJ2-2, the V gene TRBV4-2; 12 nucleotides match TRBD2. The CDR3 totals 18 residues. Germline CDR1 reads LGHNA; CDR2 reads YNFKEQ. Trimming cost V 4 bases and J 1 base; bases outside gene matches: 7.

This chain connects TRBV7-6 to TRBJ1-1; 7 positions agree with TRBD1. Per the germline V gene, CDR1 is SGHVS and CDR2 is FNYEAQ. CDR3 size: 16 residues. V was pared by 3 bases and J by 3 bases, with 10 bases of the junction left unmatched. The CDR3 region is CASSFPLTGRDTEAFF. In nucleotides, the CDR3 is TGTGCCAGCAGCTTCCCCCTGACAGGGAGGGACACTGAAGCTTTCTTT.

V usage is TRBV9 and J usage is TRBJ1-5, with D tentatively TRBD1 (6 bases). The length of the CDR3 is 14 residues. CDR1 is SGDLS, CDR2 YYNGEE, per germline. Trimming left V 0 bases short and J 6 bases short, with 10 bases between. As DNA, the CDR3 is TGTGCCAGCAGCGTAGGGGGGGCGGGTCAGCCCCAGCATTTT. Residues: CASSVGGAGQPQHF.

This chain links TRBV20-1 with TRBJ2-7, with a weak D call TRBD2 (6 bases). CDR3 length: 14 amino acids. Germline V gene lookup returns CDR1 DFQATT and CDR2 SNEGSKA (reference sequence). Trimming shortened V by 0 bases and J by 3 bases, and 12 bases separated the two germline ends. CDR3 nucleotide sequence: TGCAGTGCTAGAGATACGGCGGGGCGCTACGAGCAGTACTTC. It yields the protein CSARDTAGRYEQYF.

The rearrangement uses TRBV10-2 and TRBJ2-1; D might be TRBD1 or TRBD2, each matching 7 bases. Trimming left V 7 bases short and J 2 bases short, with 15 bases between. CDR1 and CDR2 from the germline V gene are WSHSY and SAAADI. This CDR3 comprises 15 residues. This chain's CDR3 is CASTAGDSTYNEQFF. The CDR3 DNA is TGCGCCAGCACGGCGGGGGACAGCACCTACAATGAGCAGTTCTTC.

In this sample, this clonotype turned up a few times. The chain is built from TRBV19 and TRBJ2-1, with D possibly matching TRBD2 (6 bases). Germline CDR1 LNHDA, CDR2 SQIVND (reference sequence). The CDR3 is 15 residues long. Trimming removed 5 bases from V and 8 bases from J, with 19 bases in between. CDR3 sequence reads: CASSLPGDWEDEQFF. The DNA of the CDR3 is TGTGCCAGTAGTCTACCGGGAGACTGGGAGGATGAGCAGTTCTTC.

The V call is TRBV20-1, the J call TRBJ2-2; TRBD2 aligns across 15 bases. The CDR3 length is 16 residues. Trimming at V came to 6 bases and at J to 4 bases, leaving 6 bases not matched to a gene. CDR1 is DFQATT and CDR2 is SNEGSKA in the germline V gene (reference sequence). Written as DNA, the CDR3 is TGCAGTGCCGGACTAGCGGGGGGGTTTGGCACCGGGGAGCTGTTTTTT. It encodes CSAGLAGGFGTGELFF.

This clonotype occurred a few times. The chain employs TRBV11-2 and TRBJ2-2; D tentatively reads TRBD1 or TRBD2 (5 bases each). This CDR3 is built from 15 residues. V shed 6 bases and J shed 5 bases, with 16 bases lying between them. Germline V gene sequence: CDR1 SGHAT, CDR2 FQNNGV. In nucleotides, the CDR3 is TGTGCCAGCAGAAATTCGGGACGGAGAACCGGGGAGCTGTTTTTT. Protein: CASRNSGRRTGELFF.

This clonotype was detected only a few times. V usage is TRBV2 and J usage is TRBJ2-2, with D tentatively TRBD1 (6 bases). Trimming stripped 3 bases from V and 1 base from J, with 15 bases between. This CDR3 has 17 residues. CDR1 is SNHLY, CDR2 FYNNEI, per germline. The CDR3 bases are TGTGCCAGCAGTGACCCCAGAGAGGGACAGAACACCGGGGAGCTGTTTTTT. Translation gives CASSDPREGQNTGELFF. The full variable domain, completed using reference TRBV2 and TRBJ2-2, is EPEVTQTPSHQVTQMGQEVILRCVPISNHLYFYWYRQILGQKVEFLVSFYNNEISEKSEIFDDQFSVERPDGSNFTLKIRSTKLEDSAMYFCASSDPREGQNTGELFFGEGSRLTVL.

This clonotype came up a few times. In nucleotides, the CDR3 is TGTGCCAGCAGTTTAATTAACACCGGGGAGCTGTTTTTT. Its translation is CASSLINTGELFF. The chain carries TRBV28 and TRBJ2-2; D is ambiguous. V gave up 2 bases and J gave up 2 bases, with 3 bases separating them. Per the germline V gene, CDR1 is MDHEN and CDR2 is SYDVKM. This CDR3 comprises 13 residues.

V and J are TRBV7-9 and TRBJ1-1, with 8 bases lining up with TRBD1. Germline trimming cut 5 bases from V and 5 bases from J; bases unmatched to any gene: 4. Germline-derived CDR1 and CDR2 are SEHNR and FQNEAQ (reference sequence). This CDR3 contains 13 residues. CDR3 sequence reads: CASSKWTGTEAFF. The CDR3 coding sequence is TGTGCCAGCAGCAAATGGACAGGGACTGAAGCTTTCTTT.

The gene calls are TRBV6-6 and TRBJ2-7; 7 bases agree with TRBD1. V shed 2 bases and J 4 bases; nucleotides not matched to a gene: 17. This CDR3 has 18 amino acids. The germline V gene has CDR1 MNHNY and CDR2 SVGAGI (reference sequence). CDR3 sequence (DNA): TGTGCCAGCAGTTACCCATCCCCCCGGGACAGAAATTTTTACGAGCAGTACTTC. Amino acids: CASSYPSPRDRNFYEQYF.

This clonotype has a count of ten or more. The CDR3 nucleotides read TGTGCCAGCAGTTTCCCAGGGAGAAACACTGAAGCTTTCTTT. It is translated as CASSFPGRNTEAFF. The V gene is TRBV7-2, the J gene TRBJ1-1, with D maybe TRBD1 (5 bases). The germline V gene encodes CDR1 SGHTA and CDR2 FQGNSA. CDR3 length equals 14 residues. The V gene lost 6 bases and the J gene lost 2 bases, with 13 bases spanning the gap.

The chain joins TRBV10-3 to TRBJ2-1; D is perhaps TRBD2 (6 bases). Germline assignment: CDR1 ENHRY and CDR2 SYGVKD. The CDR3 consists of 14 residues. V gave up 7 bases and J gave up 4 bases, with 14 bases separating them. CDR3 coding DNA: TGTGCCATCAAGTTGGAGGGACGATACAATGAGCAGTTCTTC. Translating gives CAIKLEGRYNEQFF.

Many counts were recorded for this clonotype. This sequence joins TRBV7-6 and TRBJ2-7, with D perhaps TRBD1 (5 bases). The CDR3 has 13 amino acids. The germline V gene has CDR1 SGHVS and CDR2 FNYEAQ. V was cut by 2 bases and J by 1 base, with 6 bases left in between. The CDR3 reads CASSLPGSYEQYF. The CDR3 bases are TGTGCCAGCAGCTTACCAGGGTCCTACGAGCAGTACTTC.

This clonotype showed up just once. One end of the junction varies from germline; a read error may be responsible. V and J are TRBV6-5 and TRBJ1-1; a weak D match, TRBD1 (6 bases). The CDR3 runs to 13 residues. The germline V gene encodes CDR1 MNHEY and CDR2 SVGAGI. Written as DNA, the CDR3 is TGTGTCAGCAGCGGGGGCGAGAACACTGAAGCTTTCTTT. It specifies CVSSGGENTEAFF.

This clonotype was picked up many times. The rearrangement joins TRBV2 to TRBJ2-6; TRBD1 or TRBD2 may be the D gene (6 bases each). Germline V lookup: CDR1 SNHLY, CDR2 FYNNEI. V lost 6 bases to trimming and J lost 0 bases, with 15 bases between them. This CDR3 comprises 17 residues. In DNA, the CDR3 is TGTGCCAGCAGGGTGGGGGGCTTTAGCTCTGGGGCCAACGTCCTGACTTTC. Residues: CASRVGGFSSGANVLTF.